The 21 T cell receptor beta chains below come from one sample, sequenced in a study of cytomegalovirus exposure and HLA in healthy donors. PCR employed 60 Vbeta and 13 Jbeta primers. Repertoires were generated with immunoSEQ multiplex PCR, while TCRdb's copy carries only in-frame clones and drops some. Here the sample spans 100,000 to 150,000 clones, 70% to 80% being singletons. The sequencing sample was made of PBMCs. These receptors were collected from a woman in her forties or fifties in good health and CMV-seronegative.

CDR3 nucleotides: TGTGCCAGCAGCCGGGGACAGGGGGACAATCAGCCCCAGCATTTT. Protein product: CASSRGQGDNQPQHF. V is TRBV14 and J is TRBJ1-5, with 11 positions matching TRBD1. The germline V gene has CDR1 SGHDN and CDR2 FVKESK. V lost 4 bases and J lost 3; bases outside the gene matches: 2. The length of the CDR3 is 15 residues. Together with reference TRBV14 and TRBJ1-5, the CDR3 gives the full variable domain: EAGVTQFPSHSVIEKGQTVTLRCDPISGHDNLYWYRRVMGKEIKFLLHFVKESKQDESGMPNNRFLAERTGGTYSTLKVQPAELEDSGVYFCASSRGQGDNQPQHFGDGTRLSIL.

In its sample, this clone was seen a few times. The V and J genes are TRBV18 and TRBJ2-7, with D possibly matching TRBD1 (6 bases). Trimming removed 2 bases from V and 3 bases from J, with 11 bases in between. Germline values: CDR1 KGHSH, CDR2 LQKENI. This CDR3 has 14 amino acids. The CDR3 DNA sequence: TGTGCCAGCTCACCAGCTGGACAGTTCTACGAGCAGTACTTC. It translates to CASSPAGQFYEQYF.

Details on this clone: One end of the junction is discordant with germline, which a read error may explain. V and J are TRBV4-2 and TRBJ1-4; D not resolved. Germline lookup yields CDR1 LGHNA and CDR2 YNFKEQ. The CDR3 is made up of 15 amino acids. CDR3 region: CASSKEGGPNEKLFF. CDR3 bases: TGTGCCAGCAGCAAAGAAGGAGGGCCCAACGAAAAACTGTTTTTT.

The chain links TRBV29-1 to TRBJ2-4; D unresolved. Germline CDR1 reads SQVTM; CDR2 reads ANQGSEA. This CDR3 is built from 14 residues. With 0 bases removed from V and 6 bases from J, the gap between germline ends came to 12 bases. The CDR3 DNA reads TGCAGCGTTGAAGATCCTGTCGCGCGAAACATTCAGTACTTC. Translating gives CSVEDPVARNIQYF.

This sequence joins TRBV5-1 and TRBJ2-1; TRBD2 aligns across 10 bases. Trimming removed 1 base from V and 7 bases from J; junction bases left unmatched: 11. CDR1 is SGHRS and CDR2 is YFSETQ in the germline V gene. The CDR3 sequence is 17 residues long. CDR3 sequence: CASSLTAGTSAWNEQFF. CDR3 nucleotide sequence: TGCGCCAGCAGCTTGACCGCCGGGACTAGCGCTTGGAATGAGCAGTTCTTC.

Worth noting for this clone: Mismatch with germline at one junction end may stem from a read error. Here the CDR3 DNA reads TGTGCCAGCAGCCAAGAGCGGAACAGGGTCGGCTACCCCTTC. Its translation is CASSQERNRVGYPF. J is TRBJ1-2 and V is TRBV4-2, with D possibly being TRBD1 (6 bases). CDR1 and CDR2 (germline): LGHNA, YNFKEQ. This CDR3 is 14 amino acids long.

This chain uses TRBV18 with TRBJ2-3, with 7 bases lining up with TRBD2. This CDR3 comprises 14 residues. Germline values: CDR1 KGHSH, CDR2 LQKENI. V lost 3 bases to trimming and J lost 3 bases; unmatched junction nucleotides: 3. The CDR3 here is CASSPWGGTDTQYF. DNA of the CDR3: TGTGCCAGCTCACCGTGGGGAGGGACAGATACGCAGTATTTT.

V and J are TRBV19 and TRBJ2-2; 8 positions agree with TRBD2. Germline V gives CDR1 LNHDA, CDR2 SQIVND (reference sequence). The CDR3 is 16 residues long. V shed 6 bases and J 5 bases; nucleotides not matched to a gene: 11. The CDR3: CASRLLPGGATGELFF. CDR3 bases: TGTGCCAGTAGACTCCTCCCCGGGGGGGCAACCGGGGAGCTGTTTTTT.

This clone showed up just a few times. The V and J genes are TRBV12-5 and TRBJ2-7, with D perhaps TRBD2 (6 bases). Trimming left V 1 base short and J 12 bases short, with 19 bases between. CDR3 length: 14 residues. Germline V gene sequence: CDR1 LGHNT, CDR2 FRNRAP. The CDR3 protein is CASGLARRTTRLYV. CDR3 sequence (DNA): TGTGCTAGTGGTTTGGCACGACGGACTACCCGCCTGTACGTC.

The rearrangement uses TRBV19 and TRBJ1-1; unclear D gene. The ends were cut back, 3 bases at V and 1 base at J, with 18 bases in the middle. This CDR3 comprises 17 residues. Per germline, CDR1 LNHDA and CDR2 SQIVND (reference sequence). The CDR3 spells CASSIAVLSRPNTEAFF. CDR3 in DNA: TGTGCCAGTAGTATTGCCGTTTTATCGAGGCCGAACACTGAAGCTTTCTTT.

This clone was observed a single time. The chain is built from TRBV27 and TRBJ2-1; 9 bases map to TRBD1. This CDR3 is built from 19 residues. Germline CDR1 reads MNHEY; CDR2 reads SMNVEV (reference sequence). With 2 bases clipped from V and 4 bases from J, the junction kept 15 bases outside the gene matches. Written as DNA, the CDR3 is TGTGCCAGCAGTTTACCGGACAGGGGCCTCCTCCCCAGTTACAATGAGCAGTTCTTC. Its translation: CASSLPDRGLLPSYNEQFF.

With respect to this clone: One junction end disagrees with the germline gene, perhaps due to a read error. The chain has TRBV5-4 and TRBJ1-2, with 9 bases matching TRBD1. This CDR3 has 13 amino acids. Germline V gene lookup returns CDR1 SGHNT and CDR2 YYREEE (reference sequence). The chain's CDR3 is CASAITGGYGYPF. Here the CDR3 DNA reads TGTGCCAGCGCAATCACAGGGGGCTATGGCTACCCCTTC. Together with reference TRBV5-4 and TRBJ1-2, the CDR3 gives the full variable domain: ETGVTQSPTHLIKTRGQQVTLRCSSQSGHNTVSWYQQALGQGPQFIFQYYREEENGRGNFPPRFSGLQFPNYSSELNVNALELDDSALYLCASAITGGYGYPFGSGTRLTVV.

The CDR3 DNA follows: TGTGCCAGCAGCGGACCAGGGGCAGCAGGAAACACCATATATTTT. This sequence encodes CASSGPGAAGNTIYF. The chain carries TRBV7-8 and TRBJ1-3, with D possibly being TRBD1 (6 bases). CDR3 length equals 15 residues. Per germline, CDR1 SGHVS and CDR2 FQNEAQ. V lost 5 bases and J 4 bases, leaving 15 bases between the germline ends.

V usage is TRBV5-6 and J usage is TRBJ1-5; 9 positions match TRBD1. The V gene's germline CDR1 is SGHDT and CDR2 YYEEEE. J gave up 4 bases and V 4 bases, and 6 bases lay outside the gene matches. CDR3 size: 15 residues. The DNA for the CDR3 is TGTGCCAGCAGCACCTATGGACAGGGGAATCAGCCCCAGCATTTT. Encoded protein: CASSTYGQGNQPQHF.

V is TRBV4-3 and J is TRBJ1-4, with D possibly matching TRBD1 (5 bases). Per germline, CDR1 LGHNA and CDR2 YSLEER. Trimming stripped 4 bases from V and 8 bases from J, with 11 bases between. The CDR3 has 13 amino acids. In DNA, the CDR3 is TGCGCCAGCAGCCCCCCAGGGCAGGAAAAACTGTTTTTT. The encoded protein is CASSPPGQEKLFF.

The chain couples TRBV7-6 to TRBJ2-1; maybe TRBD2 (6 bases). The germline CDR1 and CDR2 sequences are SGHVS and FNYEAQ. V dropped 6 bases and J dropped 0 bases, with 12 bases sitting between them. This CDR3 has 15 amino acids. CDR3 DNA: TGTGCCAGCAGGGGTTTCGGGAGCTCCTACAATGAGCAGTTCTTC. It is translated as CASRGFGSSYNEQFF.

This clone has only a few counts. This sequence joins TRBV5-4 and TRBJ2-3, with 11 bases identical to TRBD2. The germline CDR1 and CDR2 sequences are SGHNT and YYREEE (reference sequence). This CDR3 is 16 amino acids long. Losses at the gene ends were 4 bases for V and 6 bases for J; bases not matched to a gene: 10. The CDR3 here is CASSDRSGRAMDTQYF. CDR3 bases: TGTGCCAGCAGCGACCGTAGCGGGAGGGCCATGGATACGCAGTATTTT.

A few counts support this clone. The chain combines TRBV7-2 with TRBJ2-2, with 8 bases identical to TRBD2. The CDR3 runs to 15 residues. V shed 2 bases and J 5 bases; nucleotides not matched to a gene: 4. CDR1 SGHTA and CDR2 FQGNSA come from the germline V gene. In DNA form, the CDR3 reads TGTGCCAGCAGCTTATCCCTAGCGGGTACCGGGGAGCTGTTTTTT. This translates into CASSLSLAGTGELFF.

The V gene is TRBV27, the J gene TRBJ2-7; D might be TRBD1 (7 bases). This CDR3 contains 13 residues. V shed 8 bases and J shed 6 bases, with 17 bases lying between them. Germline V CDR1 and CDR2: MNHEY, SMNVEV (reference sequence). Here the CDR3 reads CASQAGGGREQYF. CDR3 DNA: TGTGCCAGCCAGGCAGGGGGAGGACGCGAGCAGTACTTC.

The V and J genes are TRBV9 and TRBJ2-1, with D maybe TRBD2 (5 bases). This CDR3 is 14 amino acids long. V was clipped by 3 bases and J by 2 bases, with 9 bases between them. Germline CDR1 is SGDLS and CDR2 is YYNGEE. The CDR3 nucleotides read TGTGCCAGCAGCGAGGGCGGGCCCTACAATGAGCAGTTCTTC. It codes for CASSEGGPYNEQFF.

Concerning this clone: This likely comes from a read error, as the CDR3 has no conserved phenylalanine or tryptophan at its end. The DNA is omitted, as the CDR3 cannot be located on it reliably, and the CDR3 follows TCRdb's listing. The gene calls are TRBV6-5 and TRBJ2-7; TRBD2 is the table's D call, not checked against the DNA. Germline lookup yields CDR1 MNHEY and CDR2 SVGAGI. From its first to its last residue, the CDR3 has 12 amino acids. This CDR3 reads CASSYYAASGSI.